These 17 T cell receptor beta chains were sequenced from one sample in a study of cytomegalovirus exposure and HLA in healthy donors. The PCR contained 60 Vbeta and 13 Jbeta primers. Sequencing was performed with immunoSEQ multiplex PCR; in TCRdb, only in-frame clones are kept and a portion is missing. The table includes under 150,000 clones, about three quarters detected once. The specimen sequenced was PBMCs. These receptors were taken from a woman aged 25 to 39 in good health and CMV-seronegative.

The genes are TRBV7-2 and TRBJ2-3; TRBD2 might be the D (6 bases). V was shortened by 3 bases and J by 5 bases, with 12 bases between the two germline ends. Per the germline V gene, CDR1 is SGHTA and CDR2 is FQGNSA. The CDR3 runs 14 residues. This chain's CDR3 is CASSFNWRGDTQYF. CDR3 DNA sequence: TGTGCCAGCAGCTTTAACTGGAGGGGAGATACGCAGTATTTT.

V gene TRBV6-1 combines with J gene TRBJ1-2; 7 bases match TRBD1. This CDR3 is built from 14 residues. Germline V CDR1 and CDR2: MNHNS, SASEGT. V lost 3 bases, J lost 5 bases, and 6 bases stayed unmatched. The CDR3 DNA is TGTGCCAGCAGTGATAGGGGGCAGGTATATGGCTACACCTTC. Its protein is CASSDRGQVYGYTF.

This clone was found a few times. The chain joins TRBV4-1 to TRBJ2-3; 9 positions match TRBD2. The CDR3 loop spans 16 amino acids. In germline, CDR1 is MGHRA, CDR2 YSYEKL. The V segment lost 3 bases and the J segment 2 bases; nucleotides outside the gene matches: 6. The CDR3 coding sequence is TGCGCCAGCAGCCAGTTCGCTAGCGGGGTCACAGATACGCAGTATTTT. This gives the protein CASSQFASGVTDTQYF.

The chain is built from TRBV5-1 and TRBJ2-3, with D perhaps TRBD2 (7 bases). Germline CDR1 reads SGHRS; CDR2 reads YFSETQ. The CDR3 has 15 amino acids. V was pared by 0 bases and J by 3 bases, with 11 bases between. CDR3 DNA sequence: TGCGCCAGCAGCTTGGCACGGGGGGCTACAGATACGCAGTATTTT. The encoded protein is CASSLARGATDTQYF.

The V and J genes are TRBV11-3 and TRBJ2-7, with 7 positions matching TRBD1. With 0 bases clipped from V and 12 bases from J, the junction kept 11 bases outside the gene matches. The length of the CDR3 is 14 residues. Germline CDR1 is SGHNT and CDR2 is YENEEA. CDR3 protein: CASSLDLIVTGRYF. CDR3 DNA sequence: TGTGCCAGCAGCTTAGATCTAATTGTGACAGGGCGGTACTTC.

The V call is TRBV7-2, the J call TRBJ2-3; 11 nucleotides match TRBD2. From germline, CDR1 is SGHTA and CDR2 FQGNSA. The J segment lost 5 bases and the V segment lost 5 bases, leaving 6 bases of the junction unmatched. This CDR3 region has 15 residues. In nucleotides, the CDR3 is TGTGCCAGCAGCCTAGGGACTAGCGGAGGAGATACGCAGTATTTT. Translation: CASSLGTSGGDTQYF.

This sequence joins TRBV5-1 and TRBJ1-5; no clear D. V was clipped by 5 bases and J by 5 bases, with 17 bases between them. The germline gives CDR1 SGHRS, CDR2 YFSETQ. The CDR3 is made up of 15 amino acids. CDR3 loop: CASRLDHGVDQPQHF. CDR3 bases: TGCGCCAGCAGATTAGATCACGGTGTGGATCAGCCCCAGCATTTT.

The CDR3 reads CASKTTGTGTGYTF. Written as DNA, the CDR3 is TGTGCCAGTAAGACAACCGGGACAGGGACTGGCTACACCTTC. The rearrangement joins TRBV19 to TRBJ1-2, with 9 bases fitting TRBD1. The ends lost 7 bases at V and 7 bases at J; junction bases unmatched: 10. This CDR3 comprises 14 residues. The V gene's germline CDR1 is LNHDA and CDR2 SQIVND (reference sequence).

This chain uses TRBV5-1 with TRBJ2-7, with TRBD1 matching 7 bases. The CDR3 is 13 amino acids. Germline V gene sequence: CDR1 SGHRS, CDR2 YFSETQ. The V segment lost 7 bases and the J segment 2 bases; nucleotides outside the gene matches: 6. The CDR3 DNA sequence: TGCGCCAGCGCAACGGGACAGACCTACGAGCAGTACTTC. Encoded protein: CASATGQTYEQYF.

The chain joins TRBV28 to TRBJ1-5; D is unresolved. Germline values: CDR1 MDHEN, CDR2 SYDVKM. V shed 1 base and J shed 3 bases, with 7 bases lying between them. The CDR3 length is 14 residues. The CDR3: CASSLSSPNQPQHF. CDR3 in DNA: TGTGCCAGCAGTTTATCGTCTCCCAATCAGCCCCAGCATTTT.

This chain uses TRBV4-2 with TRBJ1-1; 7 bases fit TRBD1. This CDR3 is built from 15 residues. Trimming cost V 0 bases and J 7 bases; bases outside gene matches: 8. From germline, CDR1 is LGHNA and CDR2 YNFKEQ. The CDR3 DNA reads as TGTGCCAGCAGCCAAGAGGTAGGGGGCCTTGGTGAAGCTTTCTTT. It specifies CASSQEVGGLGEAFF.

The V and J genes are TRBV19 and TRBJ1-4; TRBD1 matches at 9 bases. Germline loops: CDR1 LNHDA, CDR2 SQIVND (reference sequence). J gave up 2 bases and V 11 bases, and 18 bases lay outside the gene matches. CDR3 length: 18 residues. The DNA for the CDR3 is TGTGCCTCAACTTCTGTCGGTAGGACAGGGGAGACTAATGAAAAACTGTTTTTT. Its protein is CASTSVGRTGETNEKLFF.

V gene TRBV27 combines with J gene TRBJ2-2; the D is unclear. Germline CDR1 reads MNHEY; CDR2 reads SMNVEV (reference sequence). Trimming shortened V by 4 bases and J by 1 base, and 7 bases separated the two germline ends. CDR3 length: 14 residues. CDR3 loop: CASSYAVNTGELFF. The CDR3 region has the DNA TGTGCCAGCAGTTATGCAGTGAACACCGGGGAGCTGTTTTTT.

The chain combines TRBV27 with TRBJ2-1, with D perhaps TRBD1 (5 bases). Germline CDR1 reads MNHEY; CDR2 reads SMNVEV (reference sequence). This CDR3 is 17 amino acids long. Trimming cost V 6 bases and J 6 bases, with 24 bases left between them. CDR3 DNA sequence: TGTGCCAGCAGGAAAATCAACCAGGGTTTGACGGCCAATGAGCAGTTCTTC. Its translation is CASRKINQGLTANEQFF.

The chain couples TRBV29-1 to TRBJ2-3, with unresolved D. The CDR3 totals 12 residues. Germline V gene data show CDR1 as SQVTM and CDR2 as ANQGSEA. The V end was cut by 5 bases, the J end by 6 bases, with 12 bases between. Written as DNA, the CDR3 is TGCAGCGTTAACATAATGAGGGATACGCAGTATTTT. Translated, it gives CSVNIMRDTQYF.

The chain recombines TRBV30 with TRBJ1-5; no clear D gene. The germline gives CDR1 GTSNPN, CDR2 SVGIG (reference sequence). V gave up 2 bases and J gave up 3 bases, with 11 bases separating them. The CDR3 is made up of 14 amino acids. The CDR3 sequence is CAWSPAGFNQPQHF. The CDR3 DNA reads as TGTGCCTGGAGTCCCGCAGGATTCAATCAGCCCCAGCATTTT.

The chain combines TRBV7-2 with TRBJ2-7; TRBD2 might be the D (6 bases). CDR3 length: 14 amino acids. Trimming shortened V by 2 bases and J by 5 bases, and 13 bases separated the two germline ends. Germline-derived CDR1 and CDR2 are SGHTA and FQGNSA. The CDR3 bases are TGTGCCAGCAGCTTACGGTGGGGAGGCGACGAGCAGTACTTC. This sequence encodes CASSLRWGGDEQYF.